Here is one T cell receptor (beta chain) with its context. The data originate from a study of blood T cells in healthy people across ages. A second PCR, run for about 7 to 11 cycles, used a sample-barcoded 5' primer plus a J-beta primer mix. Every cDNA molecule bore a tag from a template-switch adaptor containing 12 random nucleotides. TCRdb fed the 5' RACE reads into MiXCR, producing one record per CDR3 protein. The sample shows some 1.6 million distinct CDR3 sequences, around 35% of them seen only once. The clonotype was recovered from a woman in her twenties or thirties in good health. The sequencing input was blood.

The CDR3 sequence is CASSLIPSGSYNEQYF. CDR3 bases: TGTGCCAGCAGCTTAATTCCTAGCGGGAGCTACAATGAGCAGTACTTC. The V and J genes are TRBV7-3 and TRBJ2-5; the match to TRBD2 covers 10 bases. CDR3 length equals 16 residues. After removal of 1 base from V and 11 bases from J, the junction contained 13 bases not matched to a gene. Germline CDR1 SGHTA, CDR2 FQGTGA.